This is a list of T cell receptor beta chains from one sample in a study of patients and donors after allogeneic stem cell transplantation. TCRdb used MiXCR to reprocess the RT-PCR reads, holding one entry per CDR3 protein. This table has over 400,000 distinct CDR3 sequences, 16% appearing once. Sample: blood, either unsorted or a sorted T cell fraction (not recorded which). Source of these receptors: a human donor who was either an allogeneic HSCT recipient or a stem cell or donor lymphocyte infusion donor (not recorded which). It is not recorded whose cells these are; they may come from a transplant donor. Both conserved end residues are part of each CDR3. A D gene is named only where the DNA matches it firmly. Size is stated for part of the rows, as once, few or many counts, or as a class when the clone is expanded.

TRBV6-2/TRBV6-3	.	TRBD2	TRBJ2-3	CASSYSQWGGDVRYRDTQYF	TGTGCCAGCAGTTACTCCCAGTGGGGGGGGGACGTGCGCTACAGAGATACGCAGTATTTT
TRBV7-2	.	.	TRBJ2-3	CASSHGARASTDTQYF	TGTGCCAGCAGTCACGGGGCAAGGGCTAGCACAGATACGCAGTATTTT
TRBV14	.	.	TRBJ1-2	CASSHDRTELYGYTF	TGTGCCAGCAGCCACGACAGAACGGAGCTCTATGGCTACACCTTC
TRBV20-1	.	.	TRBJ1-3	CSASQPGTGNTIYF	TGCAGTGCTAGTCAGCCAGGGACTGGAAACACCATATATTTT
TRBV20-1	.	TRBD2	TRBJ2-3	CSARRTSKADTQYF	TGCAGTGCTAGAAGGACTAGCAAAGCCGATACGCAGTATTTT
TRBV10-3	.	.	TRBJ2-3	CAISDPGTSTDTQYF	TGTGCCATCAGTGACCCCGGGACTAGCACAGATACGCAGTATTTT
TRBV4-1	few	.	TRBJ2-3	CASSHGRGPSTDTQYF	TGCGCCAGCAGCCATGGACGGGGGCCCAGCACAGATACGCAGTATTTT
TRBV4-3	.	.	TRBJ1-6	CASSQAGRGGSPLHF	TGCGCCAGCAGCCAAGCGGGACGGGGTGGTTCACCCCTCCACTTT
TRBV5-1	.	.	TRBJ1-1	CASYRTMNTEAFF	TGCGCCAGCTATCGAACAATGAACACTGAAGCTTTCTTT
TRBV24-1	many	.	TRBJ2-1	CATSEGQFLEQFF	TGTGCCACCAGTGAAGGACAGTTCCTCGAGCAGTTCTTC
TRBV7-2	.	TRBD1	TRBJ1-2	CASSFRQGLGSGYTF	TGTGCCAGCAGCTTCAGACAGGGCCTGGGCAGTGGCTACACCTTC
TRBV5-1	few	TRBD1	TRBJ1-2	CASSFRDRELGGYTF	TGCGCCAGCAGCTTCCGGGACAGGGAATTGGGAGGCTACACCTTC
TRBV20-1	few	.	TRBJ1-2	CSALDSRGTDGYTF	TGCAGTGCTCTCGACTCCCGGGGGACGGATGGCTACACCTTC
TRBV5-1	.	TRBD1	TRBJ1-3	CASSLGTGTGVYTIYF	TGCGCCAGCAGCTTGGGGACCGGGACAGGGGTTTACACCATATATTTT
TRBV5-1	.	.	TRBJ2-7	CASSLAAIGGSEQYF	TGCGCCAGCAGCTTGGCCGCCATCGGGGGCTCCGAGCAGTACTTC
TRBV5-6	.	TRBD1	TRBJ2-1	CASSQLGQTYYNEQFF	TGTGCCAGCAGCCAATTGGGACAGACTTACTACAATGAGCAGTTCTTC
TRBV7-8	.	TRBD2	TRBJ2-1	CASSRLAGRSYNEQFF	TGTGCCAGCAGTCGACTAGCGGGTCGTTCCTACAATGAGCAGTTCTTC
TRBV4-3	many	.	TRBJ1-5	CASSQDRSGRGQPQHF	TGCGCCAGCAGCCAAGATCGGTCGGGACGAGGACAGCCCCAGCATTTT
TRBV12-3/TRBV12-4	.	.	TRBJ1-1	CASSLDFFWGEAFF	TGTGCCAGCAGTCTGGATTTTTTTTGGGGTGAAGCTTTCTTT
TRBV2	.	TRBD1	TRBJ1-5	CASSGTGGSQPQHF	TGTGCCAGCAGTGGGACAGGGGGCAGTCAGCCCCAGCATTTT
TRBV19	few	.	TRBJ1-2	CASSISNGYTF	TGTGCCAGTAGTATATCTAATGGCTACACCTTC